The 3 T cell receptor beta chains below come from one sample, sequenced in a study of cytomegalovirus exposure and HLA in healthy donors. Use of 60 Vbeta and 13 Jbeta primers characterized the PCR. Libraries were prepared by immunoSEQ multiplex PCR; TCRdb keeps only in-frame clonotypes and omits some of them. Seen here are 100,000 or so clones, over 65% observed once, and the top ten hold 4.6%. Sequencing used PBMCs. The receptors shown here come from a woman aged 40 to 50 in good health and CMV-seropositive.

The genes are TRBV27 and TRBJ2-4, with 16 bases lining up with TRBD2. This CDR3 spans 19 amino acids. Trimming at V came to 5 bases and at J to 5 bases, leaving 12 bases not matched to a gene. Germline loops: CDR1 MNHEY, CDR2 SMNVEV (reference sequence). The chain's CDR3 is CASSPKGLAGGPDENIQYF. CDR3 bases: TGTGCCAGCAGTCCAAAGGGACTAGCGGGAGGGCCGGATGAAAACATTCAGTACTTC.

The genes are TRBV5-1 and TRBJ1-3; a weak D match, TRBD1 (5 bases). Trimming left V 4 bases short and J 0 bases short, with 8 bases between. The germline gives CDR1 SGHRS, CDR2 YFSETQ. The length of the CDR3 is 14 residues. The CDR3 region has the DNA TGCGCCAGCAGCACGGACAACTCTGGAAACACCATATATTTT. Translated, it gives CASSTDNSGNTIYF.

CDR3 sequence reads: CASSSQGAVYEQYF. The CDR3 DNA is TGTGCCAGCAGCTCACAGGGGGCTGTTTACGAGCAGTACTTC. V usage is TRBV11-2 and J usage is TRBJ2-7; 9 nucleotides match TRBD1. Germline CDR1 and CDR2: SGHAT and FQNNGV. The CDR3 runs to 14 residues. Trimming cost V 4 bases and J 4 bases; bases outside gene matches: 5.